The clone carrying this T cell receptor (beta chain) showed up just a few times. The data stem from a study of T-cell reconstitution after alpha-beta-depleted transplantation in children. V was cut by 4 bases and J by 1 base, with 7 bases left in between. The CDR3 runs 13 residues. The V gene's germline CDR1 is KGHSH and CDR2 LQKENI. Using unique molecular identifiers, the investigators prepared the TCRbeta library. MiXCR, applied by TCRdb to the PCR reads, yields one record per CDR3 protein. The sample contains about 610,000 distinct CDR3 sequences, about 11% of which appear only once. The gene calls are TRBV18 and TRBJ1-1; D remains unclear. This TCR was recovered from a human donor who donated a stem cell graft to a child with acute myeloid leukemia. The sample was PBMCs from the stem cell graft donor, taken from the stem cell graft. The CDR3 nucleotides read TGTGCCAGCTCACGAGTAGAGAACACTGAAGCTTTCTTT. The encoded protein is CASSRVENTEAFF.